These 32 T cell receptor beta chains were sequenced from one sample in a study of Ad26.COV2.S vaccination and SARS-CoV-2 variants. Sequencing used immunoSEQ multiplex PCR; TCRdb keeps in-frame clones, though not all of them. The sample records under 150,000 clones, 70% to 90% being singletons. Source: peripheral blood, taken after recovery from COVID-19. These receptors were obtained from a human donor who had recovered from COVID-19.

The J gene is TRBJ1-1, the V gene TRBV25-1; 8 bases agree with TRBD1. V trimming: 6 bases; J trimming: 4 bases; junction bases outside the gene matches: 13. This CDR3 contains 16 residues. In germline, CDR1 is MGHDK, CDR2 SYGVNS. This CDR3 reads CASSRSFQGAGTEAFF. The CDR3, as DNA: TGTGCCAGCAGCCGCAGCTTCCAGGGGGCAGGCACTGAAGCTTTCTTT.

This clone was detected a few times. An end of the junction does not agree with germline; a read error may underlie this. The chain combines TRBV3-1 (or the pseudogene TRBV3-2) with TRBJ2-7; TRBD1 agrees at 9 bases. Germline values: CDR1 LGHDT, CDR2 YNNKEL (reference sequence). The CDR3 consists of 12 residues. The CDR3 loop is CASSQGQGGWDF. CDR3 nucleotide sequence: TGTGCCAGCAGCCAGGGACAGGGAGGATGGGACTTC.

The genes are TRBV5-1 and TRBJ1-5; D remains unclear. The CDR3 consists of 13 residues. Trimming took 2 bases from V and 4 from J, leaving 7 bases between them. Germline V gene lookup returns CDR1 SGHRS and CDR2 YFSETQ. The CDR3 loop reads CASSLTPNQPQHF. The CDR3 DNA sequence: TGCGCCAGCAGCTTAACGCCGAATCAGCCCCAGCATTTT.

This clone was detected a few times. The chain's CDR3 is CASSFAAYTEAFF. DNA for the CDR3: TGTGCCAGCAGCTTTGCCGCCTACACTGAAGCTTTCTTT. The chain uses TRBV7-9 and TRBJ1-1; D not resolved. The CDR3 covers 13 residues. Per the germline V gene, CDR1 is SEHNR and CDR2 is FQNEAQ (reference sequence). Deletions cut 3 bases from V and 3 bases from J, with 8 bases between. Full variable domain (outside the CDR3, taken from reference TRBV7-9 and TRBJ1-1): DTGVSQNPRHKITKRGQNVTFRCDPISEHNRLYWYRQTLGQGPEFLTYFQNEAQLEKSRLLSDRFSAERPKGSFSTLEIQRTEQGDSAMYLCASSFAAYTEAFFGQGTRLTVV.

In DNA, the CDR3 is TGTGCCAGCATGGGGGGCAGGGATGGGAACACTGAAGCTTTCTTT. The encoded protein is CASMGGRDGNTEAFF. The chain recombines TRBV11-2 with TRBJ1-1, with D maybe TRBD1 (6 bases). CDR1 is SGHAT, CDR2 FQNNGV, per germline. The CDR3 sequence is 15 residues long. Trimming took off 7 bases at V and 1 base at J, with 16 bases between the two ends.

The chain combines TRBV7-9 with TRBJ2-5, with D possibly TRBD2 on 6 matching bases. The germline V and J ends were trimmed by 5 bases and 4 bases, with 17 bases remaining between them. Germline CDR1 SEHNR, CDR2 FQNEAQ (reference sequence). The CDR3 contains 15 residues. The CDR3 spells CASSRGGSVVETQYF. The CDR3 bases are TGTGCCAGCAGCCGAGGAGGGAGTGTCGTAGAGACCCAGTACTTC.

The V gene is TRBV2, the J gene TRBJ1-6; unclear D gene. Germline V gene data show CDR1 as SNHLY and CDR2 as FYNNEI. The length of the CDR3 is 14 residues. V was pared by 8 bases and J by 3 bases, with 11 bases between. The CDR3: CASRADGYNSPLHF. DNA of the CDR3: TGTGCCAGCCGCGCAGATGGCTATAATTCACCCCTCCACTTT.

The gene calls are TRBV30 and TRBJ1-3, with D hard to call. This CDR3 spans 14 amino acids. The V end lost 2 bases, the J end lost 8 bases, and 16 bases lay between the germline ends. Germline V gives CDR1 GTSNPN, CDR2 SVGIG (reference sequence). The CDR3 sequence is CAWSSGQYRDTIYF. The CDR3 nucleotides are TGTGCCTGGAGTTCTGGCCAGTACAGAGACACCATATATTTT.

V usage is TRBV9 and J usage is TRBJ2-2; 7 positions agree with TRBD1. The CDR3 consists of 13 residues. V lost 1 base to trimming and J lost 6 bases; unmatched junction nucleotides: 0. CDR1 and CDR2 (germline): SGDLS, YYNGEE. The DNA for the CDR3 is TGTGCCAGCAGCGTACAGGGGGCCGGGGAGCTGTTTTTT. The encoded protein is CASSVQGAGELFF.

The J gene is TRBJ2-1, the V gene TRBV4-1, with D uncertain. Germline loops: CDR1 MGHRA, CDR2 YSYEKL. The CDR3 has 17 amino acids. V lost 0 bases and J lost 8, with 20 bases in between. CDR3 coding DNA: TGCGCCAGCAGCCAAGATTATACCCGTCGTGGTAACGATGAGCAGTTCTTC. It encodes CASSQDYTRRGNDEQFF.

The chain employs TRBV28 and TRBJ2-3, with TRBD1 matching over 10 bases. There are 15 residues in the CDR3. Germline V gene sequence: CDR1 MDHEN, CDR2 SYDVKM. The trim removed 7 bases at V and 5 bases at J, leaving 9 bases unmatched. The CDR3 spells CASTLDRGQKDTQYF. The CDR3 coding sequence is TGTGCCAGCACCCTAGACAGGGGGCAGAAAGATACGCAGTATTTT.

This chain joins TRBV3-1 (or the pseudogene TRBV3-2) and TRBJ2-2; TRBD1 agrees at 10 bases. Germline CDR1 LGHDT, CDR2 YNNKEL (reference sequence). Losses at the gene ends were 3 bases for V and 1 base for J; bases not matched to a gene: 2. The CDR3 runs to 16 residues. Written as DNA, the CDR3 is TGTGCCAGCAGCCAGCGGACAGGGGGGAACACCGGGGAGCTGTTTTTT. It translates to CASSQRTGGNTGELFF.

This chain uses TRBV5-1 with TRBJ1-6; perhaps TRBD1 as D (6 bases). Germline values: CDR1 SGHRS, CDR2 YFSETQ. The length of the CDR3 is 15 residues. V was shortened by 0 bases and J by 9 bases, with 13 bases between the two germline ends. In DNA form, the CDR3 reads TGCGCCAGCAGCTTGGCAGGGGAACGGGGTTCACCCCTCCACTTT. It codes for CASSLAGERGSPLHF.

The chain combines TRBV6-5 with TRBJ2-6; a possible D gene is TRBD1 (6 bases). Deletions cut 6 bases from V and 0 bases from J, with 6 bases between. Germline V gene data show CDR1 as MNHEY and CDR2 as SVGAGI. This CDR3 is built from 14 residues. CDR3 sequence reads: CASRTGSGANVLTF. The CDR3 coding sequence is TGTGCCAGCAGGACAGGCTCTGGGGCCAACGTCCTGACTTTC.

This clone showed up just a few times. The chain couples TRBV11-2 to TRBJ1-1, with D unclear. The V end was cut by 1 base, the J end by 5 bases, with 8 bases between. The CDR3 contains 13 residues. CDR1 and CDR2 (germline): SGHAT, FQNNGV. The CDR3 sequence is CASSLVMDTEAFF. CDR3 coding DNA: TGTGCCAGCAGCTTAGTGATGGATACTGAAGCTTTCTTT.

The rearrangement uses TRBV2 and TRBJ1-3, with D hard to call. Germline V gives CDR1 SNHLY, CDR2 FYNNEI. V shed 4 bases and J shed 2 bases, with 3 bases lying between them. The CDR3 has 12 amino acids. CDR3 in DNA: TGTGCCAGCAGTGGAACTGGAAACACCATATATTTT. Translating gives CASSGTGNTIYF.

Concerning this clone itself: Additional DNA sequences in this sample encode the identical CDR3. The chain carries TRBV28 and TRBJ2-7; D not resolved. Trimming left V 5 bases short and J 6 bases short, with 11 bases between. CDR3 length equals 12 residues. The germline V gene encodes CDR1 MDHEN and CDR2 SYDVKM. CDR3 sequence reads: CASSLSGGEQYF. The CDR3 bases are TGTGCCAGCAGTCTATCGGGTGGCGAGCAGTACTTC.

In nucleotides, the CDR3 is TGTGCCAGCAGTTTTTTCGGGACAGGGAGTGAAGCTTTCTTT. Residues: CASSFFGTGSEAFF. J is TRBJ1-1 and V is TRBV27; 9 nucleotides match TRBD1. CDR1 is MNHEY and CDR2 is SMNVEV in the germline V gene (reference sequence). The CDR3 totals 14 residues. With 3 bases clipped from V and 7 bases from J, the junction kept 6 bases outside the gene matches.

The sample holds one count of this clone. V usage is TRBV6-4 and J usage is TRBJ2-1; D not resolved. Germline assignment: CDR1 MRHNA and CDR2 SNTAGT. Trimming removed 6 bases at V and 9 bases at J, with 9 bases between. The CDR3 has 11 amino acids. CDR3 amino acids: CASSLAGEQFF. The CDR3 nucleotides are TGTGCCAGCAGCTTAGCTGGTGAGCAGTTCTTC.

The V call is TRBV27, the J call TRBJ2-3, with 8 bases that match TRBD1. This CDR3 contains 15 residues. The germline gives CDR1 MNHEY, CDR2 SMNVEV (reference sequence). V was pared by 8 bases and J by 5 bases, with 12 bases of the junction left unmatched. CDR3 nucleotide sequence: TGTGCCAGCGGCCGTTCCGGACAGGGAGAAGATACGCAGTATTTT. Amino acids: CASGRSGQGEDTQYF.

The rearrangement joins TRBV7-9 to TRBJ2-1; D not certain. CDR1 and CDR2 (germline): SEHNR, FQNEAQ (reference sequence). CDR3 length: 12 amino acids. Between the trimmed V and J ends, which lost 2 bases and 8 bases, there was a span of 7 bases. The CDR3: CASSLRVDEQFF. CDR3 DNA sequence: TGTGCCAGCAGCTTACGTGTCGATGAGCAGTTCTTC.

This rearrangement joins TRBV3-1 (or the pseudogene TRBV3-2) to TRBJ2-7, with TRBD2 as a possible D gene (5 bases). V was clipped by 2 bases and J by 0 bases, with 8 bases between them. Germline values: CDR1 LGHDT, CDR2 YNNKEL (reference sequence). The CDR3 has 14 amino acids. CDR3 residues: CASSQKGSSYEQYF. In DNA form, the CDR3 reads TGTGCCAGCAGCCAAAAAGGGAGCTCCTACGAGCAGTACTTC.

The CDR3 loop is CASSQDPGLGDEKLFF. CDR3 coding DNA: TGCGCCAGCAGCCAAGATCCCGGTCTAGGGGACGAAAAACTGTTTTTT. The rearrangement uses TRBV4-3 and TRBJ1-4; D may be TRBD1 (5 bases). Germline V CDR1 and CDR2: LGHNA, YSLEER. This CDR3 has 16 residues. V lost 0 bases to trimming and J lost 8 bases, with 16 bases between them.

This chain uses TRBV11-1 with TRBJ1-1, with 7 bases aligning to TRBD1. The V and J ends lost 6 bases and 3 bases, in that order; junction bases with no gene match: 4. This CDR3 region has 13 residues. Germline values: CDR1 SGHAT, CDR2 FQDESV (reference sequence). The CDR3 spells CASSETGDTEAFF. Written as DNA, the CDR3 is TGTGCCAGCAGTGAAACAGGGGACACTGAAGCTTTCTTT.

The rearrangement links TRBV4-3 to TRBJ1-2; D is ambiguous. V lost 2 bases, J lost 0 bases, and 10 bases lay in between. This CDR3 comprises 15 residues. CDR1 is LGHNA, CDR2 YSLEER, per germline. The chain's CDR3 is CASSQQEGTNYGYTF. CDR3 nucleotide sequence: TGCGCCAGCAGCCAACAGGAAGGGACTAACTATGGCTACACCTTC.

CDR3 amino acids: CASNPGQGNEQYF. DNA of the CDR3: TGTGCCAGCAACCCGGGACAGGGCAACGAGCAGTACTTC. The rearrangement joins TRBV11-2 to TRBJ2-7; TRBD1 aligns across 9 bases. This CDR3 is built from 13 residues. Germline loops: CDR1 SGHAT, CDR2 FQNNGV. J was trimmed by 5 bases and V by 7 bases; bases with no gene match: 6.

The V gene is TRBV3-1 (or the pseudogene TRBV3-2), the J gene TRBJ2-3; 9 nucleotides align to TRBD2. V shed 0 bases and J 3 bases; nucleotides not matched to a gene: 4. Germline V lookup: CDR1 LGHDT, CDR2 YNNKEL (reference sequence). There are 16 residues in the CDR3. The CDR3 DNA is TGTGCCAGCAGCCAAGATCGGCTAGCGGGGACAGATACGCAGTATTTT. Protein product: CASSQDRLAGTDTQYF.

CDR3: CASNEGNTGELFF. The CDR3 coding sequence is TGCGCCAGCAATGAAGGGAACACCGGGGAGCTGTTTTTT. The J gene is TRBJ2-2, the V gene TRBV5-1, with D unclear. The CDR3 consists of 13 residues. The germline CDR1 and CDR2 sequences are SGHRS and YFSETQ. V was trimmed by 6 bases and J by 1 base, leaving 7 bases between them. Variable domain in full (rest from reference TRBV5-1 and TRBJ2-2): KAGVTQTPRYLIKTRGQQVTLSCSPISGHRSVSWYQQTPGQGLQFLFEYFSETQRNKGNFPGRFSGRQFSNSRSEMNVSTLELGDSALYLCASNEGNTGELFFGEGSRLTVL.

The chain combines TRBV7-2 with TRBJ1-1; 7 bases align to TRBD1. The CDR3 sequence is 15 residues long. V lost 4 bases to trimming and J lost 1 base; unmatched junction nucleotides: 6. Germline V gives CDR1 SGHTA, CDR2 FQGNSA. The CDR3 loop reads CASSSSRGSNTEAFF. The CDR3 nucleotides are TGTGCCAGCAGCTCGAGCAGGGGGTCGAACACTGAAGCTTTCTTT.

This sequence joins TRBV6-5 and TRBJ2-5; TRBD1 agrees at 7 bases. The CDR3 is made up of 14 amino acids. Trimming cost V 6 bases and J 4 bases; bases outside gene matches: 8. CDR1 and CDR2 (germline): MNHEY, SVGAGI. CDR3 loop: CASRPGQFSETQYF. The CDR3 DNA follows: TGTGCCAGCAGACCGGGACAGTTTTCAGAGACCCAGTACTTC.

This rearrangement joins TRBV5-6 to TRBJ1-1; D is ambiguous. Germline V lookup: CDR1 SGHDT, CDR2 YYEEEE. Trimming cost V 2 bases and J 0 bases, with 8 bases left between them. The CDR3 is 14 residues long. This chain's CDR3 is CASSFFVLNTEAFF. In DNA form, the CDR3 reads TGTGCCAGCAGCTTTTTCGTTTTGAACACTGAAGCTTTCTTT.

The V gene is TRBV24-1, the J gene TRBJ2-3; tentatively, D is TRBD2 (6 bases). V was pared by 9 bases and J by 5 bases, with 20 bases between. The CDR3 length is 15 residues. CDR1 is KGHDR and CDR2 is SFDVKD in the germline V gene. The CDR3 DNA reads as TGTGCCACCCCGGGACCCCGGGAGATAAGAGATACGCAGTATTTT. Translating gives CATPGPREIRDTQYF.